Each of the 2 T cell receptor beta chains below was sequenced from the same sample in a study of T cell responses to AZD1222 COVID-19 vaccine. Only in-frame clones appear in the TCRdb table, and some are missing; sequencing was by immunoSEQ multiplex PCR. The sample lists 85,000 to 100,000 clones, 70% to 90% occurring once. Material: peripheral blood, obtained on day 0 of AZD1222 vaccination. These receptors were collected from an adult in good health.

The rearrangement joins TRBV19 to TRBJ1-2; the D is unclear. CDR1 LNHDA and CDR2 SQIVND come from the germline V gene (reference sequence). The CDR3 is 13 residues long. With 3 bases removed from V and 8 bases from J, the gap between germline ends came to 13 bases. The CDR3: CASSIFGIYGYTF. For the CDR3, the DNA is TGTGCCAGTAGTATTTTTGGGATCTACGGCTACACCTTC. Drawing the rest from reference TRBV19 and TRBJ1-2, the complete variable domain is DGGITQSPKYLFRKEGQNVTLSCEQNLNHDAMYWYRQDPGQGLRLIYYSQIVNDFQKGDIAEGYSVSREKKESFPLTVTSAQKNPTAFYLCASSIFGIYGYTFGSGTRLTVV.

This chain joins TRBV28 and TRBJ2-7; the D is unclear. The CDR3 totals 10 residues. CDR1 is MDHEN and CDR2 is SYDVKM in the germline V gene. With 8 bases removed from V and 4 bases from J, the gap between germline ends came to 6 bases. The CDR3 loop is CASGRYEQYF. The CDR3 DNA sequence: TGTGCCAGCGGGCGGTACGAGCAGTACTTC.